This TCR beta chain was captured in a study of CD8 T cells in ankylosing spondylitis. The study, taken as a whole, reports: Seemingly distinctive of ankylosing spondylitis blood was a TCR beta motif formed by eight highly homologous variants. A CD8+ phenotype characterized the disease-linked clones, which were relatively rare in peripheral blood. Within matched ankylosing spondylitis synovial fluid, disease-linked clones were reportedly significantly enriched.

Generation of TCR beta libraries employed quantitative 5'-RACE incorporating molecular barcodes. TCRdb independently ran MiXCR on the 5' RACE reads; one entry per CDR3 protein. Seen here are approximately 550,000 distinct CDR3 sequences, roughly 12% observed once, and the top ten hold approximately 6.2%. The V end was cut by 5 bases, the J end by 3 bases, with 16 bases between. The CDR3 contains 15 residues. Germline V gene data show CDR1 as DFQATT and CDR2 as SNEGSKA (reference sequence). As regards this clonotype: Antigen unknown.

The genes are TRBV20-1 and TRBJ2-2; D unclear. The specimen sequenced was blood, either unsorted or a sorted T cell fraction (not recorded which). This sequence originates from a male donor with ankylosing spondylitis. CDR3 sequence: CSAPGVAVDTGELFF. CDR3 sequence (DNA): TGCAGTGCTCCCGGTGTAGCCGTGGACACCGGGGAGCTGTTTTTT.